The T cell receptor (beta chain) described here comes from a study of STAT3 mutations in large granular lymphocyte leukemia. Germline trimming cut 3 bases from V and 1 base from J; bases unmatched to any gene: 9. CDR1 and CDR2 (germline): SEHNR, FQNEAQ (reference sequence). The CDR3 runs to 18 residues. Turning to this clone: The antigen is not known.

Assay: immunoSEQ multiplex PCR; the TCRdb copy retains only in-frame clones and omits some. The sample consists of about 39,000 clones, about 81% of them appearing once. Notes on the study in general: Samples missed the first appearance of the clone. Every T-cell large granular lymphocyte leukemia patient had at least one immunodominant TCR beta clonotype. TCR clonotype switching after therapy occurred in about 35% of the 18 patients.

V and J are TRBV7-9 and TRBJ2-3; TRBD2 matches 11 bases. The source material was PBMCs. The receptor was derived from a human donor with T large granular lymphocyte leukemia. Some clones in this sample may be carry-over from other donors' samples. CDR3 sequence: CASSFPRGSGGGTDTQYF. The CDR3 DNA sequence: TGTGCCAGCAGCTTCCCCCGGGGTAGCGGGGGGGGCACAGATACGCAGTATTTT.